The clone carrying this TCR beta chain was picked up one time. This specimen belongs to a study of CD8+ T cells in alopecia areata. Sorting separated CD25+CD127- cells from the CD4+ cells of a handful of patients. The CDR3 has 15 residues. The ends were cut back, 3 bases at V and 7 bases at J, with 18 bases in the middle. The germline V gene encodes CDR1 SNHLY and CDR2 FYNNEI. cDNA prepared by RNA extraction and subsequent reverse transcription served as the template for sequencing. TCRdb keeps only in-frame clones here, not all; method: immunoSEQ multiplex PCR. The data contain about 19,000 clones, around 67% of them singletons.

The sequence derives from a human donor with alopecia areata. Sequenced sample: CD4+ Tregs sorted from blood. The chain has TRBV2 and TRBJ1-2; maybe TRBD1 (6 bases). DNA of the CDR3: TGTGCCAGCAGTGAGGGGGCAGGCCACACCTTTGGCTACACCTTC. It yields the protein CASSEGAGHTFGYTF.